Listed below are T cell receptor beta chains from one sample, sequenced in a study of CD8+ T cells in alopecia areata. Data came from immunoSEQ multiplex PCR; TCRdb stores just in-frame clones and leaves some out. The sample yields 150,000 to 250,000 clones, over 45% seen once. The material sequenced was CD4+ T cells sorted from blood, taken at week 24, from a patient treated with tofacitinib. The receptors stem from a human donor with alopecia areata. The CDR3 runs from the conserved cysteine through the conserved F or W. D genes are given only for firm matches. Clone size is given for some rows only: seen once, a few or many times, or a class if the clone is expanded.

CDR3aa	CDR3nt	j_gene	v_gene	abundance	d_gene
CTSSAEGQGYGYTF	TGTACCAGCAGCGCGGAGGGACAGGGGTATGGCTACACCTTC	TRBJ1-2	TRBV9	.	TRBD1
CAISEAGLANNEQFF	TGTGCCATCAGTGAGGCTGGACTAGCTAACAATGAGCAGTTCTTC	TRBJ2-1	TRBV10-3	few	TRBD2
CASSPSLTGGSQPQHF	TGTGCCAGCAGCCCCTCGTTGACAGGGGGTTCTCAGCCCCAGCATTTT	TRBJ1-5	TRBV5-5	.	TRBD1
CASSLAGQPTSYEQYF	TGTGCCAGCAGCTTAGCGGGACAGCCAACCTCCTACGAGCAGTACTTC	TRBJ2-7	TRBV7-2	.	TRBD1
CASSLYGGAYNEQFF	TGTGCCAGCAGCTTATACGGGGGGGCCTACAATGAGCAGTTCTTC	TRBJ2-1	TRBV7-2	.	TRBD2
CASSVTMEYEQFF	TGTGCCAGTAGTGTCACGATGGAGTATGAGCAGTTCTTC	TRBJ2-1	TRBV19	.	.
CASSLGTTPSTDTQYF	TGTGCCAGCAGCCTCGGGACTACCCCTAGCACAGATACGCAGTATTTT	TRBJ2-3	TRBV9	.	TRBD2
CASSPDTNQPQHF	TGTGCCAGCTCACCCGACACCAATCAGCCCCAGCATTTT	TRBJ1-5	TRBV18	few	.
CSVDRMGEVNTQYF	TGCAGCGTTGATAGGATGGGTGAAGTAAATACGCAGTATTTT	TRBJ2-3	TRBV29-1	.	.
CASSLDRNTEAFF	TGTGCCAGCAGCCTGGACAGGAACACTGAAGCTTTCTTT	TRBJ1-1	TRBV2	.	.
CASSAPPTYNEQFF	TGTGCCAGCAGCGCCCCCCCAACTTACAATGAGCAGTTCTTC	TRBJ2-1	TRBV9	.	.
CASSEDLSSYNEQFF	TGTGCCAGCAGTGAAGACCTGAGCTCCTACAATGAGCAGTTCTTC	TRBJ2-1	TRBV6-1	few	.
CATSRDLLNTEAFF	TGTGCCACCAGCAGAGATTTGTTGAACACTGAAGCTTTCTTT	TRBJ1-1	TRBV15	few	.
CASSLGGGNNNEQFF	TGTGCCAGCAGCTTAGGGGGAGGGAATAACAATGAGCAGTTCTTC	TRBJ2-1	TRBV11-1	.	TRBD2
CAWSPPGAGGEETQYF	TGTGCCTGGAGTCCCCCCGGGGCGGGAGGGGAAGAGACCCAGTACTTC	TRBJ2-5	TRBV30	.	TRBD2
CASSVGPNPYEQYF	TGTGCCAGCAGCGTCGGACCGAATCCCTACGAGCAGTACTTC	TRBJ2-7	TRBV11-3	.	.
CASSLGLGNEQFF	TGTGCCAGCAGCCTGGGACTTGGCAATGAGCAGTTCTTC	TRBJ2-1	TRBV7-9	.	.
CASSANALAGGTF	TGTGCCAGCAGCGCCAACGCTCTAGCGGGAGGGACCTTC	TRBJ2-4	TRBV7-2	.	TRBD2
CASSVGGVTYEQYF	TGTGCCAGCAGCGTAGGGGGGGTTACCTACGAGCAGTACTTC	TRBJ2-7	TRBV9	.	.
CASSLAGQGAGQPQHF	TGTGCCAGCAGCTTGGCGGGGCAGGGGGCGGGACAGCCCCAGCATTTT	TRBJ1-5	TRBV5-6	few	TRBD1
CASRRDRDSPLHF	TGTGCCAGCAGAAGGGACAGAGATTCACCCCTCCACTTT	TRBJ1-6	TRBV6-6	.	TRBD1
CSVEIQRLQYF	TGCAGCGTTGAGATACAGAGGCTTCAGTACTTC	TRBJ2-4	TRBV29-1	.	.
CASSLRTAYEQYF	TGTGCCAGCAGCTTGAGAACCGCCTACGAGCAGTACTTC	TRBJ2-7	TRBV5-6	.	.
CASSQDRDYTGELFF	TGCGCCAGCAGCCAAGATCGAGATTACACCGGGGAGCTGTTTTTT	TRBJ2-2	TRBV4-3	.	.
CASNDYLNEQFF	TGTGCCAGTAACGACTACCTAAATGAGCAGTTCTTC	TRBJ2-1	TRBV19	few	.
CAWNRGQGAAGELFF	TGTGCCTGGAACAGGGGACAGGGGGCCGCCGGGGAGCTGTTTTTT	TRBJ2-2	TRBV30	.	TRBD1
CASSLDSNTEAFF	TGTGCCAGCAGCTTGGATTCTAACACTGAAGCTTTCTTT	TRBJ1-1	TRBV5-4	.	.
CASSSGQGAANTGELFF	TGTGCCAGCTCATCGGGACAGGGGGCCGCGAACACCGGGGAGCTGTTTTTT	TRBJ2-2	TRBV18	.	TRBD1
CASSGTSGRISEQFF	TGTGCCAGCAGTGGGACTAGCGGGAGAATTAGTGAGCAGTTCTTC	TRBJ2-1	TRBV6-5	few	TRBD2
CASSSSSDTQYF	TGTGCCAGCAGCTCGTCCTCAGATACGCAGTATTTT	TRBJ2-3	TRBV7-2	.	.
CASSLMDYGYTF	TGTGCCAGCAGCTTGATGGATTATGGCTACACCTTC	TRBJ1-2	TRBV5-6	.	.
CASSLVQREAFF	TGTGCCAGCAGCTTAGTTCAAAGGGAAGCTTTCTTT	TRBJ1-1	TRBV7-9	.	.
CAWTRQGYYEQYF	TGTGCCTGGACCAGGCAGGGGTACTACGAGCAGTACTTC	TRBJ2-7	TRBV30	.	.
CASSPTSGGADTGELFF	TGCGCCAGCAGCCCGACTAGCGGGGGGGCCGACACCGGGGAGCTGTTTTTT	TRBJ2-2	TRBV4-3	.	TRBD2
CASSETTGGDEQFF	TGTGCCAGCAGTGAAACGACAGGGGGCGATGAGCAGTTCTTC	TRBJ2-1	TRBV6-1	once	TRBD1
CASSLAGSGANVLTF	TGTGCCAGCAGCTTGGCGGGTTCTGGGGCCAACGTCCTGACTTTC	TRBJ2-6	TRBV5-6	.	.
CASSLTFGTGELFF	TGTGCCAGCAGCTTAACCTTTGGGACCGGGGAGCTGTTTTTT	TRBJ2-2	TRBV7-9	.	.
CASSDRTGYGYTF	TGTGCCAGCAGTGATAGGACAGGCTATGGCTACACCTTC	TRBJ1-2	TRBV2	.	TRBD1
CSASDRNEQFF	TGCAGTGCTTCCGACAGGAATGAGCAGTTCTTC	TRBJ2-1	TRBV20-1	.	.
CASSGRTSRERGYTF	TGTGCCAGCAGCGGTAGGACCTCCAGAGAGCGTGGCTACACCTTC	TRBJ1-2	TRBV9	.	.
CASSRRTGPNYEQYF	TGTGCCAGCAGCAGACGGACAGGGCCAAATTACGAGCAGTACTTC	TRBJ2-7	TRBV7-2	once	TRBD1
CASRRGGAGANVLTF	TGTGCCAGTAGGCGAGGGGGAGCTGGGGCCAACGTCCTGACTTTC	TRBJ2-6	TRBV19	.	.
CASSPQTGGHEQYF	TGTGCCAGCAGCCCACAAACAGGGGGCCACGAGCAGTACTTC	TRBJ2-7	TRBV7-2	.	TRBD1
CASSPPTDTQYF	TGTGCCAGCAGCCCCCCGACAGATACGCAGTATTTT	TRBJ2-3	TRBV7-2	.	.
CASSASAGGHQSTYEQYF	TGTGCCAGCAGCGCTAGCGCAGGGGGACACCAATCCACCTACGAGCAGTACTTC	TRBJ2-7	TRBV7-9	.	.
CASSPSSGSSYEQYF	TGTGCCAGCAGCCCGTCTAGCGGGAGCTCCTACGAGCAGTACTTC	TRBJ2-7	TRBV4-2	.	TRBD2
CASTPQGGSQPQHF	TGTGCCAGCACGCCACAGGGAGGGAGTCAGCCCCAGCATTTT	TRBJ1-5	TRBV7-2	.	.
CASSLEPLRGNTIYF	TGTGCCAGCAGCTTAGAGCCTCTTAGGGGAAACACCATATATTTT	TRBJ1-3	TRBV7-6	.	.
CASRASGGARETQYF	TGTGCCAGCAGAGCTAGCGGGGGGGCTAGGGAGACCCAGTACTTC	TRBJ2-5	TRBV27	.	TRBD2
CSVEDRDDYGYTF	TGCAGCGTAGAGGACAGGGACGACTATGGCTACACCTTC	TRBJ1-2	TRBV29-1	.	TRBD1
CASGLAMTETQYF	TGTGCCAGCGGACTAGCAATGACAGAGACCCAGTACTTC	TRBJ2-5	TRBV7-2	.	TRBD2
CATSRDGFRNQPQHF	TGTGCCACCAGCAGAGACGGATTTCGGAATCAGCCCCAGCATTTT	TRBJ1-5	TRBV15	once	.
CASSFSSRNEQFF	TGTGCCAGCAGCTTCTCCTCACGCAATGAGCAGTTCTTC	TRBJ2-1	TRBV7-2	.	.